This TCR beta chain was captured in a study of immune evolution from preneoplasia to lung adenocarcinoma. The study's findings and limits: Later-stage lesions seemingly showed higher T cell density and diversity than normal lung.

This table comes from immunoSEQ multiplex PCR, and its TCRdb copy is limited to in-frame clones, with some not included. The sample lists about 11,000 clones; 86% were seen once. For this clone: Its antigen remains unidentified.

V dropped 3 bases and J dropped 2 bases, with 5 bases sitting between them. Germline V CDR1 and CDR2: MNHNS, SASEGT. The CDR3 has 12 amino acids. The material sequenced was FFPE invasive lung adenocarcinoma tissue. This receptor was obtained from a person aged 65 to 79 with invasive lung adenocarcinoma. The genes are TRBV6-1 and TRBJ2-7; D call uncertain. CDR3 region: CASSDPPYEQYF. CDR3 nucleotide sequence: TGTGCCAGCAGTGACCCACCCTACGAGCAGTACTTC.